This TCR beta chain was sequenced in a study (dated by TCRdb to between 2021 and 2022). Broad study findings and their caveats: Further investigation, including longitudinal sampling and assessment of a control group, is stated by the authors to be required.

A distance of 17 bases separates the germline ends of V and J, which lose 2 bases and 0 bases respectively. Inclusive of the bounding cysteine and phenylalanine, the CDR3 is 18 residues long. CDR3 DNA only is kept here, 54 bases in frame from base 1. From a lookup of the germline V gene, CDR1 and CDR2 are SGHRS and YFSETQ. TCR beta chain repertoires were profiled by survey-level sequencing on the immunoSEQ platform. From the authors' description of their analysis: Repertoire diversity was quantified as the inverse Simpson index, and CDR3 amino acid length spectratypes and V-J pairing frequencies were compared. TCR beta CDR3 sequences were matched against VDJdb to annotate clonotypes specific to SARS-CoV-2, CMV, influenza A and EBV. The immuneACCESS repertoire file appears here via TCRdb, limited to in-frame rearrangements. These files lack a portion of the clones; in checked studies, under half of the deficit traces to unresolved V genes, and the cause of the others is not known. V, J and clone size are those of that table, while D and trimming were read from the DNA. A total of around 50,000 clones appear in this sample, over 85% of them only once. The ten most abundant clones make up approximately 11% of the sample.

A remark on this clone: This receptor's antigen is unknown. Base qualities are not at hand, and no much larger clone is one base apart.

PBMCs were isolated from peripheral blood, and TCR beta sequencing was performed on genomic DNA from unsorted PBMCs. The sequencing sample was made of PBMCs. The sequence is built from TRBV5-1 and TRBJ2-2; TRBD1 might be the D gene, on 6 matching bases. The receptor was derived from a man between 35 and 55 years old with rheumatoid arthritis. The sequenced DNA is TGCGCCAGCAGCTTCCCAGCCCCCGGGACAACGAACACCGGGGAGCTGTTTTTT. This encodes CASSFPAPGTTNTGELFF. Full variable domain (CDR3 extended with the reference TRBV5-1 and TRBJ2-2 proteins): KAGVTQTPRYLIKTRGQQVTLSCSPISGHRSVSWYQQTPGQGLQFLFEYFSETQRNKGNFPGRFSGRQFSNSRSEMNVSTLELGDSALYLCASSFPAPGTTNTGELFFGEGSRLTVL.